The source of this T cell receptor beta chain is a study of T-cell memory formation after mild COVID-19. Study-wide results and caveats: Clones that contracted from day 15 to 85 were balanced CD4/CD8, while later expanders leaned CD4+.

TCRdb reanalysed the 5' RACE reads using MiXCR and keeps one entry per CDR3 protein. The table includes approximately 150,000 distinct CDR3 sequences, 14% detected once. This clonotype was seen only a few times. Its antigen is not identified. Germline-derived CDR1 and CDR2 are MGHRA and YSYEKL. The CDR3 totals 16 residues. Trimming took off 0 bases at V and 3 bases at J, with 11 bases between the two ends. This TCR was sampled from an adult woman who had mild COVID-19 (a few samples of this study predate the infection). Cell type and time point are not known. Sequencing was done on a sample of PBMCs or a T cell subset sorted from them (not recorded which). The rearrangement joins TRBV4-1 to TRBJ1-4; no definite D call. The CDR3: CASSQDWEVPNEKLFF. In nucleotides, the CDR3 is TGCGCCAGCAGCCAAGATTGGGAGGTGCCTAATGAAAAACTGTTTTTT.